Shown below are 25 T cell receptor beta chains from a single sample sequenced in a study of blood T cell repertoires in COVID-19 (dated by TCRdb to 2020 to 2022). Receptor amplification or capture employed the immunoSEQ multiplex PCR assay. The clones in this table, taken by TCRdb from immuneACCESS, are in-frame only. Not every clone is retained; where verified, under half of the shortfall comes from an unresolved V gene, and the cause of the rest is unknown. The sample data list about 260,000 clones, and 85% to 90% of these were observed just once. The ten largest clones capture roughly 4.9% of the sample. The sample taken for sequencing was peripheral blood. The receptors shown here come from a woman aged 60 to 75 with COVID-19, enrolled during active disease.

The CDR3: CASSYSSHPGSDTF. As DNA, the CDR3 is TGTGCCAGCAGTTACTCGTCCCACCCGGGATCGGACACCTTC. J is TRBJ1-2 and V is TRBV6-6; D is undetermined. This CDR3 is 14 amino acids long. Germline loops: CDR1 MNHNY, CDR2 SVGAGI (reference sequence). The germline V and J ends were trimmed by 0 bases and 12 bases, with 17 bases remaining between them.

In DNA, the CDR3 is TGTGCCAGCAGTGCCGACAGGTATAGCACAGATACGCAGTATTTT. It is translated as CASSADRYSTDTQYF. The rearrangement joins TRBV2 to TRBJ2-3, with D tentatively TRBD1 (6 bases). With 4 bases removed from V and 0 bases from J, the gap between germline ends came to 11 bases. This CDR3 is 15 amino acids long. Per germline, CDR1 SNHLY and CDR2 FYNNEI.

The gene calls are TRBV6-1 and TRBJ1-5; 9 nucleotides match TRBD1. The CDR3 is made up of 15 amino acids. Unmatched junction bases numbered 4, after V lost 6 bases and J lost 1 base. Germline values: CDR1 MNHNS, CDR2 SASEGT. Written as DNA, the CDR3 is TGTGCCAGCAGCGCGGACAGGGGAAGCAATCAGCCCCAGCATTTT. Amino acids: CASSADRGSNQPQHF.

The genes are TRBV28 and TRBJ1-1, with TRBD1 matching 9 bases. V lost 7 bases to trimming and J lost 5 bases; unmatched junction nucleotides: 5. The CDR3 extends over 13 amino acids. Germline CDR1 is MDHEN and CDR2 is SYDVKM. The CDR3, as DNA: TGTGCCAGCACCCCGGGACAGGGTACTGAAGCTTTCTTT. The encoded protein is CASTPGQGTEAFF.

The chain links TRBV9 to TRBJ2-5, with D tentatively TRBD1 (6 bases). CDR1 and CDR2 from the germline V gene are SGDLS and YYNGEE. V shed 2 bases and J shed 4 bases, with 12 bases lying between them. This CDR3 spans 14 amino acids. The CDR3 sequence is CASSVEPGAETQYF. In DNA, the CDR3 is TGTGCCAGCAGCGTTGAGCCAGGGGCAGAGACCCAGTACTTC. The variable domain in full, with the rest retrieved from reference TRBV9 and TRBJ2-5, is DSGVTQTPKHLITATGQRVTLRCSPRSGDLSVYWYQQSLDQGLQFLIQYYNGEERAKGNILERFSAQQFPDLHSELNLSSLELGDSALYFCASSVEPGAETQYFGPGTRLLVL.

This sequence joins TRBV5-1 and TRBJ2-2; 9 bases are shared with TRBD2. This CDR3 spans 14 amino acids. The V and J ends lost 6 bases and 6 bases, in that order; junction bases with no gene match: 6. Per the germline V gene, CDR1 is SGHRS and CDR2 is YFSETQ. CDR3 loop: CASTAGGPSGELFF. CDR3 in DNA: TGCGCCAGCACGGCGGGAGGGCCGTCCGGGGAGCTGTTTTTT.

The rearrangement uses TRBV6-4 and TRBJ1-1, with 8 nucleotides matching TRBD1. The V segment lost 5 bases and the J segment 5 bases; nucleotides outside the gene matches: 4. Germline values: CDR1 MRHNA, CDR2 SNTAGT. The CDR3 covers 13 residues. The CDR3 spells CASSRTGNTEAFF. CDR3 nucleotide sequence: TGTGCCAGCAGTCGGACAGGGAATACTGAAGCTTTCTTT.

The V call is TRBV4-2, the J call TRBJ2-1, with 8 nucleotides matching TRBD2. The germline gives CDR1 LGHNA, CDR2 YNFKEQ. V dropped 1 base and J dropped 1; count of bases not matched to a gene: 6. The CDR3 length is 17 residues. CDR3 residues: CASSQVSGGLSYNEQFF. CDR3 bases: TGTGCCAGCAGCCAAGTAAGCGGGGGACTGTCCTACAATGAGCAGTTCTTC.

This clone was seen just once. In DNA, the CDR3 is TGTGCCAGCAGCGCGGGACTAGCGGGAGTTGAGGATACGCAGTATTTT. Its translation is CASSAGLAGVEDTQYF. The chain uses TRBV9 and TRBJ2-3; 14 nucleotides match TRBD2. Germline-derived CDR1 and CDR2 are SGDLS and YYNGEE. V was clipped by 3 bases and J by 6 bases; unmatched bases: 6. The CDR3 sequence is 16 residues long.

This chain uses TRBV4-2 with TRBJ2-1; 8 bases align to TRBD2. The CDR3 has 16 residues. Germline trimming cut 2 bases from V and 5 bases from J; bases unmatched to any gene: 8. Germline V gives CDR1 LGHNA, CDR2 YNFKEQ. The CDR3 here is CASSQHSGTRDNEQFF. CDR3 nucleotides: TGTGCCAGCAGCCAACATTCCGGGACTAGAGACAATGAGCAGTTCTTC.

The rearrangement joins TRBV30 to TRBJ2-5, with a weak D call TRBD1 (5 bases). The germline V and J ends were trimmed by 0 bases and 5 bases, with 13 bases remaining between them. CDR1 and CDR2 (germline): GTSNPN, SVGIG (reference sequence). The CDR3 runs to 14 residues. The CDR3 sequence: CAWSVGAQRETQYF. The DNA for the CDR3 is TGTGCCTGGAGTGTAGGGGCACAAAGGGAGACCCAGTACTTC.

In this sample, this clone turned up once. This chain connects TRBV24-1 to TRBJ2-2; 11 bases are shared with TRBD2. This CDR3 is 16 amino acids long. V dropped 9 bases and J dropped 3; count of bases not matched to a gene: 8. CDR1 and CDR2 from the germline V gene are KGHDR and SFDVKD. CDR3 nucleotides: TGTGCCACCGAACAACCGGGACTAGCGGACACCGGGGAGCTGTTTTTT. Translating gives CATEQPGLADTGELFF.

The V gene is TRBV7-9, the J gene TRBJ1-4; D might be TRBD1 (6 bases). Trimming left V 6 bases short and J 8 bases short, with 31 bases between. Looked up from germline, CDR1 is SEHNR and CDR2 is FQNEAQ (reference sequence). CDR3 size: 19 residues. In nucleotides, the CDR3 is TGTGCCAGCAGTAGAGCTACCACAGGGTCTGGGGGTATATGGGAAAAACTGTTTTTT. Its translation: CASSRATTGSGGIWEKLFF.

This clone appeared a few times. The V and J genes are TRBV12-5 and TRBJ1-1, with a tentative D call TRBD1 (5 bases). Germline V lookup: CDR1 LGHNT, CDR2 FRNRAP. Trimming stripped 7 bases from V and 1 base from J, with 10 bases between. This CDR3 comprises 13 residues. This CDR3 reads CASAVQENTEAFF. In DNA form, the CDR3 reads TGTGCTAGTGCCGTACAGGAGAACACTGAAGCTTTCTTT.

In this sample, this clone turned up once. V gene TRBV28 combines with J gene TRBJ2-1; 7 bases line up with TRBD2. The CDR3 length is 13 residues. CDR1 and CDR2 from the germline V gene are MDHEN and SYDVKM. J gave up 9 bases and V 5 bases, and 7 bases lay outside the gene matches. As DNA, the CDR3 is TGTGCCAGCAGTCTCCATAGCGGGCGTGAGCAGTTCTTC. Translation gives CASSLHSGREQFF.

Comments on this clone: Within the sample, other DNA sequences also encode this same CDR3. The chain uses TRBV12-3 or TRBV12-4 and TRBJ1-5; tentatively, D is TRBD1 (5 bases). The CDR3 covers 13 residues. The germline V and J ends were trimmed by 1 base and 6 bases, with 7 bases remaining between them. DNA for the CDR3: TGTGCCAGCAGTTTAGGGGGCGGTCAGCCCCAGCATTTT. Translating it yields CASSLGGGQPQHF.

The chain combines TRBV25-1 with TRBJ1-6; weak D call: TRBD1 (5 bases). The CDR3 consists of 18 residues. Trimming pared 4 bases from V and 0 bases from J, leaving 16 bases between. CDR1 is MGHDK, CDR2 SYGVNS, per germline. In DNA form, the CDR3 reads TGTGCCAGCAGTGGCAGGGTGTCCTCAAGCTCCTATAATTCACCCCTCCACTTT. The encoded protein is CASSGRVSSSSYNSPLHF.

CDR3 sequence reads: CASSLSPGTVNTEAFF. CDR3 coding DNA: TGTGCCAGCAGTCTCAGTCCCGGGACAGTGAACACTGAAGCTTTCTTT. V usage is TRBV27 and J usage is TRBJ1-1; 7 nucleotides match TRBD1. The J segment lost 0 bases and the V segment lost 5 bases, leaving 9 bases of the junction unmatched. The CDR3 runs to 16 residues. CDR1 and CDR2 from the germline V gene are MNHEY and SMNVEV (reference sequence).

This chain joins TRBV5-8 and TRBJ1-2; weak D call: TRBD1 (6 bases). The CDR3 totals 14 residues. Between the trimmed V and J ends, which lost 1 base and 8 bases, there was a span of 15 bases. Per the germline V gene, CDR1 is SGHTS and CDR2 is YDEGEE. This CDR3 reads CASSLNRVTFGYTF. The DNA of the CDR3 is TGTGCCAGCAGCTTGAACAGGGTGACCTTCGGCTACACCTTC.

This chain links TRBV5-4 with TRBJ2-1; TRBD2 matches at 9 bases. This CDR3 is built from 14 residues. Germline V lookup: CDR1 SGHNT, CDR2 YYREEE (reference sequence). The J segment lost 4 bases and the V segment lost 4 bases, leaving 3 bases of the junction unmatched. CDR3 residues: CASSLAGTYNEQFF. The CDR3 region has the DNA TGTGCCAGCAGCCTAGCGGGAACATACAATGAGCAGTTCTTC.

The chain couples TRBV7-3 to TRBJ2-7; 9 bases align to TRBD1. The length of the CDR3 is 15 residues. V trimming: 5 bases; J trimming: 5 bases; junction bases outside the gene matches: 10. Germline V gene lookup returns CDR1 SGHTA and CDR2 FQGTGA. CDR3 sequence: CASSPGGTGPHEQYF. The CDR3 nucleotides read TGTGCCAGCAGCCCCGGGGGGACAGGGCCACACGAGCAGTACTTC.

The chain carries TRBV6-5 and TRBJ1-5; 9 nucleotides align to TRBD1. CDR1 and CDR2 (germline): MNHEY, SVGAGI. V trimming: 4 bases; J trimming: 1 base; junction bases outside the gene matches: 2. This CDR3 contains 15 residues. CDR3: CASSSTGGSNQPQHF. CDR3 DNA: TGTGCCAGCAGTTCGACAGGGGGGAGCAATCAGCCCCAGCATTTT.

This clone has a single count. The rearrangement joins TRBV18 to TRBJ2-3; D not certain. CDR3 length: 13 amino acids. CDR1 is KGHSH and CDR2 is LQKENI in the germline V gene. The V and J ends lost 5 bases and 8 bases respectively, with 14 bases between them. This CDR3 reads CASSEEYTGTQYF. Written as DNA, the CDR3 is TGTGCCAGCTCAGAGGAGTACACGGGTACGCAGTATTTT. The full variable domain, its missing parts supplied by reference TRBV18 and TRBJ2-3, is NAGVMQNPRHLVRRRGQEARLRCSPMKGHSHVYWYRQLPEEGLKFMVYLQKENIIDESGMPKERFSAEFPKEGPSILRIQQVVRGDSAAYFCASSEEYTGTQYFGPGTRLTVL.

The chain joins TRBV7-9 to TRBJ1-6, with 9 bases fitting TRBD1. Per germline, CDR1 SEHNR and CDR2 FQNEAQ (reference sequence). The V gene end was trimmed by 7 bases and the J gene end by 7 bases; junction bases not matched to a gene: 20. The CDR3 runs 19 residues. The chain's CDR3 is CASTRPPTGTGLQNSPLHF. The CDR3 DNA follows: TGTGCCAGCACAAGACCTCCGACCGGGACAGGGTTACAGAATTCACCCCTCCACTTT. The full variable domain, completed using reference TRBV7-9 and TRBJ1-6, is DTGVSQNPRHKITKRGQNVTFRCDPISEHNRLYWYRQTLGQGPEFLTYFQNEAQLEKSRLLSDRFSAERPKGSFSTLEIQRTEQGDSAMYLCASTRPPTGTGLQNSPLHFGNGTRLTVT.

The chain employs TRBV9 and TRBJ1-1, with 7 bases matching TRBD1. Germline V gene data show CDR1 as SGDLS and CDR2 as YYNGEE. This CDR3 contains 13 residues. V lost 4 bases and J lost 8; bases outside the gene matches: 8. In nucleotides, the CDR3 is TGTGCCAGCAGCTTAAACTCAGGGGGAGAAGCTTTCTTT. Translating gives CASSLNSGGEAFF.